A single sample is the source of the 19 T cell receptor beta chains below, sequenced in a study of molecular identifiers for immune sequencing clone quantification. TCRdb reprocessed the PCR reads with MiXCR, giving one entry per CDR3 protein. The sample consists of around 40,000 distinct CDR3 sequences, 19% of them appearing once. Sequenced sample: naive CD8+ T cells from blood, with Jurkat cell RNA spiked in. The subset denotes: FACS-sorted CD8+CD4-CCR7+CD45RA+ naive T cells. The receptors derive from a human donor in good health. Some libraries in this study had Jurkat cell RNA spiked in.

In this sample, this clonotype turned up many times. V and J are TRBV6-2 or TRBV6-3 and TRBJ1-5; D not resolved. The CDR3 sequence is 13 residues long. V was clipped by 6 bases and J by 0 bases, with 6 bases between them. The germline V gene has CDR1 MNHEY and CDR2 SVGEGT. The CDR3 bases are TGTGCCAGCAGAGAGAATAGCAATCAGCCCCAGCATTTT. Translating it yields CASRENSNQPQHF.

At least ten counts were recorded for this clonotype. The rearrangement joins TRBV20-1 to TRBJ2-7, with D possibly matching TRBD2 (5 bases). Trimming took off 2 bases at V and 5 bases at J, with 22 bases between the two ends. The CDR3 runs to 16 residues. Germline assignment: CDR1 DFQATT and CDR2 SNEGSKA (reference sequence). DNA of the CDR3: TGCAGTGCTAGACACATAGAGGCAACGGCGCGGGACGAGCAGTACTTC. This gives the protein CSARHIEATARDEQYF.

This clonotype was recorded at least ten times. The chain joins TRBV4-3 to TRBJ1-1, with D possibly TRBD1 on 6 matching bases. The CDR3 extends over 14 amino acids. V was shortened by 0 bases and J by 7 bases, with 12 bases between the two germline ends. Per germline, CDR1 LGHNA and CDR2 YSLEER. The chain's CDR3 is CASSQDRGGDEAFF. The DNA of the CDR3 is TGCGCCAGCAGCCAAGATAGAGGGGGGGATGAAGCTTTCTTT.

This clonotype came up many times. The chain has TRBV30 and TRBJ1-5, with 7 nucleotides matching TRBD1. Trimming removed 5 bases from V and 2 bases from J; junction bases left unmatched: 3. Germline V gene sequence: CDR1 GTSNPN, CDR2 SVGIG (reference sequence). CDR3 size: 13 residues. CDR3 in amino acids: CAWRDSGNQPQHF. The CDR3 nucleotides read TGTGCCTGGCGGGACAGTGGCAATCAGCCCCAGCATTTT.

This clonotype appeared many times. V is TRBV7-9 and J is TRBJ2-7; D is uncertain. Germline lookup yields CDR1 SEHNR and CDR2 FQNEAQ (reference sequence). The CDR3 loop spans 13 amino acids. Trimming stripped 3 bases from V and 1 base from J, with 7 bases between. The chain's CDR3 is CASSLTDSYEQYF. CDR3 in DNA: TGTGCCAGCAGCTTGACCGATTCCTACGAGCAGTACTTC.

This clonotype occurred once. A read error may explain this, as a much larger clone is one base away. The chain uses TRBV4-2 and TRBJ2-2; TRBD2 matches at 8 bases. Germline V gene lookup returns CDR1 LGHNA and CDR2 YNFKEQ. This CDR3 has 17 residues. The DNA for the CDR3 is TGTGCCAGCAGCCAAGAGTCACTAGCGGCGAACACCGGGGAGCTGGTTTTT. It translates to CASSQESLAANTGELVF.

This clonotype was recorded at least ten times. This chain connects TRBV5-1 to TRBJ1-1, with TRBD1 as a possible D gene (6 bases). Germline V gene lookup returns CDR1 SGHRS and CDR2 YFSETQ. V was shortened by 0 bases and J by 5 bases, with 17 bases between the two germline ends. The CDR3 has 16 amino acids. CDR3 nucleotides: TGCGCCAGCAGCTTGGATCAGGGGCCTGGTAGGACTGAAGCTTTCTTT. Translating gives CASSLDQGPGRTEAFF.

As concerns this clonotype: Just one base apart from a much larger clone, this may be a read error. CDR3: CASSDVSGPYGYTF. Written as DNA, the CDR3 is TGTGCCAGCAGTGACGTGTCAGGGCCTTATGGCTACACCTTC. V and J are TRBV2 and TRBJ1-2; the D gene is possibly TRBD1 (5 bases). This CDR3 contains 14 residues. V gave up 3 bases and J gave up 5 bases, with 13 bases separating them. In germline, CDR1 is SNHLY, CDR2 FYNNEI.

This clonotype appeared many times. The rearrangement links TRBV6-2 or TRBV6-3 to TRBJ2-5, with D uncertain. The germline CDR1 and CDR2 sequences are MNHEY and SVGEGT. The CDR3 runs to 14 residues. Trimming removed 2 bases at V and 3 bases at J, with 10 bases between. The CDR3 DNA reads as TGTGCCAGCAGTTACCTTCTCCGGGAAGAGACCCAGTACTTC. Amino acid sequence: CASSYLLREETQYF.

This clonotype was counted only a few times. The genes are TRBV18 and TRBJ2-3; possible D gene TRBD2, 6 bases. The CDR3 loop spans 13 amino acids. V dropped 6 bases and J dropped 2 bases, with 9 bases sitting between them. Germline CDR1 KGHSH, CDR2 LQKENI. The CDR3 DNA sequence: TGTGCCAGCTCTAGGGAGGACACAGATACGCAGTATTTT. It encodes CASSREDTDTQYF.

This clonotype was counted ten times or more. The chain employs TRBV28 and TRBJ1-1; D is unresolved. There are 15 residues in the CDR3. Deletions cut 2 bases from V and 0 bases from J, with 10 bases between. Germline CDR1 is MDHEN and CDR2 is SYDVKM. The CDR3, as DNA: TGTGCCAGCAGTTTAAGAATGAAATTGAACACTGAAGCTTTCTTT. It yields the protein CASSLRMKLNTEAFF.

This clonotype appeared many times. This sequence joins TRBV18 and TRBJ1-1, with unresolved D. Trimming cost V 3 bases and J 2 bases, with 7 bases left between them. Germline V gene data show CDR1 as KGHSH and CDR2 as LQKENI. This CDR3 contains 13 residues. CDR3 sequence: CASSPRGNTEAFF. CDR3 nucleotides: TGTGCCAGCTCACCGCGGGGTAACACTGAAGCTTTCTTT. Full variable domain (remainder filled in from reference TRBV18 and TRBJ1-1): NAGVMQNPRHLVRRRGQEARLRCSPMKGHSHVYWYRQLPEEGLKFMVYLQKENIIDESGMPKERFSAEFPKEGPSILRIQQVVRGDSAAYFCASSPRGNTEAFFGQGTRLTVV.

This clonotype was detected ten times or more. This sequence joins TRBV15 and TRBJ2-5, with 9 bases identical to TRBD1. Looked up from germline, CDR1 is LNHNV and CDR2 is YYDKDF (reference sequence). This CDR3 contains 16 residues. V dropped 1 base and J dropped 4; count of bases not matched to a gene: 7. In DNA, the CDR3 is TGTGCCACCAGCAGAGGGACAGGGGAGTTTTTAGAGACCCAGTACTTC. Translation gives CATSRGTGEFLETQYF.

This clonotype appeared many times. The chain links TRBV28 to TRBJ2-7; perhaps TRBD1 as D (5 bases). The V end lost 4 bases, the J end lost 0 bases, and 13 bases lay between the germline ends. The V gene's germline CDR1 is MDHEN and CDR2 SYDVKM. The CDR3 consists of 15 residues. Written as DNA, the CDR3 is TGTGCCAGCAGTTCGAAGGGGTCGAGCTCCTACGAGCAGTACTTC. Its translation: CASSSKGSSSYEQYF.

This clonotype was seen many times. The chain has TRBV4-3 and TRBJ2-4; 13 bases agree with TRBD2. J gave up 0 bases and V 1 base, and 9 bases lay outside the gene matches. The germline V gene has CDR1 LGHNA and CDR2 YSLEER. This CDR3 is 20 amino acids long. The CDR3 region is CASSQGLAGGLVEAKNIQYF. The DNA of the CDR3 is TGCGCCAGCAGCCAAGGACTAGCGGGGGGCCTGGTGGAAGCCAAAAACATTCAGTACTTC.

This clonotype was picked up many times. The chain carries TRBV5-6 and TRBJ2-3; the match to TRBD2 covers 10 bases. The J segment lost 1 base and the V segment lost 0 bases, leaving 8 bases of the junction unmatched. This CDR3 region has 18 residues. Germline values: CDR1 SGHDT, CDR2 YYEEEE. CDR3 protein: CASSLAGLAGVGTDTQYF. The CDR3 DNA reads TGTGCCAGCAGCTTGGCCGGGCTAGCGGGGGTTGGCACAGATACGCAGTATTTT. Based on the CDR3 plus reference TRBV5-6 and TRBJ2-3, the full variable domain is DAGVTQSPTHLIKTRGQQVTLRCSPKSGHDTVSWYQQALGQGPQFIFQYYEEEERQRGNFPDRFSGHQFPNYSSELNVNALLLGDSALYLCASSLAGLAGVGTDTQYFGPGTRLTVL.

This clonotype was seen many times. The chain is built from TRBV7-9 and TRBJ2-2; D unclear. Trimming took 3 bases from V and 6 from J, leaving 5 bases between them. Germline V gives CDR1 SEHNR, CDR2 FQNEAQ (reference sequence). The CDR3 totals 12 residues. In DNA, the CDR3 is TGTGCCAGCAGCTTCTCCCCCGGGGAGCTGTTTTTT. This gives the protein CASSFSPGELFF. Supplemented by reference TRBV7-9 and TRBJ2-2, the full variable domain reads DTGVSQNPRHKITKRGQNVTFRCDPISEHNRLYWYRQTLGQGPEFLTYFQNEAQLEKSRLLSDRFSAERPKGSFSTLEIQRTEQGDSAMYLCASSFSPGELFFGEGSRLTVL.

As for this clonotype: A much larger clone is a single base away; this may be a read error. The chain links TRBV11-2 to TRBJ2-3; D gene uncertain. CDR1 and CDR2 (germline): SGHAT, FQNNGV. V dropped 0 bases and J dropped 1 base, with 5 bases sitting between them. This CDR3 is 14 amino acids long. The CDR3 here is CASSLEVRTDTQYF. CDR3 sequence (DNA): TGTGCCAGCAGCTTAGAGGTGCGCACAGATACGCAGTATTTT.

This clonotype was recorded at least ten times. The genes are TRBV19 and TRBJ2-5; 7 bases are a match to TRBD2. Germline CDR1 reads LNHDA; CDR2 reads SQIVND (reference sequence). J was trimmed by 3 bases and V by 7 bases; bases with no gene match: 8. CDR3 size: 14 residues. The CDR3 is CASMGGDTEETQYF. CDR3 bases: TGTGCCAGTATGGGAGGGGATACAGAAGAGACCCAGTACTTC. The variable domain in full, completed from reference TRBV19 and TRBJ2-5, reads DGGITQSPKYLFRKEGQNVTLSCEQNLNHDAMYWYRQDPGQGLRLIYYSQIVNDFQKGDIAEGYSVSREKKESFPLTVTSAQKNPTAFYLCASMGGDTEETQYFGPGTRLLVL.